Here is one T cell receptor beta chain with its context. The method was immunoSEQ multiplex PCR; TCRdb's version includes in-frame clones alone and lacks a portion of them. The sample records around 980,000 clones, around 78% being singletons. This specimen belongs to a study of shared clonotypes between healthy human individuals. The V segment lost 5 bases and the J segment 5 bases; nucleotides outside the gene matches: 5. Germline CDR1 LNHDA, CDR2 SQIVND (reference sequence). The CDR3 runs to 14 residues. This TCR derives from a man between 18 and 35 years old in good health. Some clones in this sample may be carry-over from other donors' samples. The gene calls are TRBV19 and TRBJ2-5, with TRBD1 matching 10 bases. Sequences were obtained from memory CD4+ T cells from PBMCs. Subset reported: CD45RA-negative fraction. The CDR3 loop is CASSADRGRETQYF. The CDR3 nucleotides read TGTGCCAGTAGTGCGGACAGGGGGAGGGAGACCCAGTACTTC.